This TCR beta chain was documented in a study of T cell responses to AZD1222 COVID-19 vaccine. Study results and caveats: With two AZD1222 doses given, Spike-specific TCR breadth and depth both rose. Females outnumbered males among donors, who were mostly white British; clonal diversity was possibly underestimated. Spike was spanned by vaccine-associated CD4 TCRs, which were dominant at 160-218 and 743-854.

From germline, CDR1 is KGHDR and CDR2 SFDVKD. J gave up 5 bases and V 3 bases, and 11 bases lay outside the gene matches. This CDR3 spans 17 amino acids. TCRdb's copy holds only in-frame clones and misses some; the assay was immunoSEQ multiplex PCR. The sample yields around 120,000 clones, 80% to 90% seen once. This clone appeared a few times. Its specificity is not known. This sequence originates from an adult in good health. The chain recombines TRBV24-1 with TRBJ1-2, with 10 bases lining up with TRBD1. Sequenced material: peripheral blood, taken on day 0 of AZD1222 vaccination. The CDR3 loop is CATSDPRQGAGCYGYTF. Written as DNA, the CDR3 is TGTGCCACCAGTGATCCCCGACAGGGGGCGGGTTGTTATGGCTACACCTTC.